A selection of T cell receptor beta chains follows, all from one sample in a study of metastatic and nonmetastatic thyroid tumors. MiXCR re-clonotyped the PCR reads for TCRdb. The repertoire holds over 25,000 clones, with around 7.4% as singletons. The sequencing input was blood. The receptors here all came from a female donor with papillary thyroid cancer or a benign thyroid nodule (not recorded which). Some clones in this sample may be carry-over from other donors' samples. Each CDR3 is given with its conserved first and last residue. The D gene is left open where the match is weak. Clone size is given for some rows only: seen once, a few or many times, or a class if the clone is expanded.

many,TRBV6-1,TRBJ2-7,-,TGTGCCAGCAGTCCCTTTCACTACGAGCAGTACTTC,CASSPFHYEQYF
many,TRBV7-9,TRBJ2-5,-,TGTGCCAGCAGCTTAGGAACCCGGGAGACCCAGTACTTC,CASSLGTRETQYF
-,TRBV6-1,TRBJ1-6,TRBD1,TGTGCCAGCGCGGACAGGGTGCCCTTACCCCTCCACTTT,CASADRVPLPLHF
many,TRBV6-2/TRBV6-3,TRBJ2-2,-,TGTGCCAGCAGTTCCGGGAAAAACGTGGCCGGGGAGCTGTTTTTT,CASSSGKNVAGELFF
many,TRBV11-2,TRBJ2-7,TRBD2,TGTGCCAGCAGCGGACTAGCGGGGCTCTACGAGCAGTACTTC,CASSGLAGLYEQYF
many,TRBV30,TRBJ2-2,-,TGTGCCTGGGACTCGGGACTTAACACCGGGGAGCTGTTTTTT,CAWDSGLNTGELFF
few,TRBV29-1,TRBJ2-3,TRBD2,TGCAGCGTTGGTGGGACTAGCGGGGGAAGGTGGGATACGCAGTGTTTT,CSVGGTSGGRWDTQCF
many,TRBV20-1,TRBJ1-6,-,TGCAGTGCTAGAGACCAAGGCCGGGGGGCCTATAATTCACCCCTCCACTTT,CSARDQGRGAYNSPLHF
many,TRBV20-1,TRBJ2-2,TRBD1,TGCAGTGCTCCGGGACAGGGGGCGGAAACCGGGGAGCTGTTTTTT,CSAPGQGAETGELFF
many,TRBV13,TRBJ2-2,-,TGTGCCAGCAGCTTCGGGACTCACAACACCGGGGAGCTGTTTTTT,CASSFGTHNTGELFF